These T cell receptor beta chains were read from a single sample in a study of T cells after yellow fever vaccination. A single record per CDR3 protein comes from TCRdb applying MiXCR to the 5' RACE reads. This table has around 250,000 distinct CDR3 sequences, around 5.3% appearing once. Here the sequenced sample was CD4+ T cells sorted from PBMCs, taken on the day of the yellow fever booster vaccination. Receptors were obtained from a man aged 18 to 35 who received the YFV17D yellow fever vaccine. Each CDR3 is given without its conserved first and last residue. D genes are given only for firm matches.

CDR3	V	J	D
ASSRSGVRGETQY	TRBV18	TRBJ2-5	-
SAVSVRGADEQY	TRBV20-1	TRBJ2-7	-
ASSTIDGYYGYT	TRBV9	TRBJ1-2	-
ASSPTGVQETQY	TRBV7-3	TRBJ2-5	TRBD1
ASSLTSGGHNEQF	TRBV7-3	TRBJ2-1	TRBD2
ASSESHERGGEQF	TRBV25-1	TRBJ2-1	TRBD2
ASREYYHAQF	TRBV6-1	TRBJ2-1	-
ASRELSGAEQF	TRBV7-2	TRBJ2-1	TRBD2
ASSEAQVRANTEAF	TRBV6-1	TRBJ1-1	-
ASASGGAEETQY	TRBV28	TRBJ2-5	TRBD2
ASSESQDRGLCEQY	TRBV25-1	TRBJ2-7	TRBD1
ASSQVSGGNQPQH	TRBV4-1	TRBJ1-5	-
SARDRLAAHNEQF	TRBV20-1	TRBJ2-1	TRBD2
SVYAEGGPMYTQY	TRBV29-1	TRBJ2-3	-
ASSFPGGRGDIQY	TRBV28	TRBJ2-4	TRBD2
ASRLTVALDTQY	TRBV5-1	TRBJ2-3	-
ASSFLGQGNSPLH	TRBV12-3/TRBV12-4	TRBJ1-6	TRBD1
ASSLTALGTDTQY	TRBV7-3	TRBJ2-3	-
ASSSQGQGITEAF	TRBV12-3/TRBV12-4	TRBJ1-1	TRBD1
ASKWNPGTGIGSGTQY	TRBV5-1	TRBJ2-3	TRBD1
SAQAGGDGDTQY	TRBV20-1	TRBJ2-3	TRBD2
ASSFGSQYTDTQY	TRBV12-3/TRBV12-4	TRBJ2-3	-
ASRRGRPNTGELF	TRBV7-2	TRBJ2-2	TRBD2
ASSLNSPYEQY	TRBV7-2	TRBJ2-7	-
ASSGRLADTQY	TRBV2	TRBJ2-3	TRBD2
SVEPGDNTGELF	TRBV29-1	TRBJ2-2	-
ASSDSTSRGYT	TRBV6-2/TRBV6-3	TRBJ1-2	-
ATSEGGFDEQF	TRBV24-1	TRBJ2-1	-